This TCR beta chain was found in a study of OX40 agonist ivuxolimab in advanced cancers. Looked up from germline, CDR1 is SGHRS and CDR2 is YFSETQ. V was pared by 3 bases and J by 0 bases, with 7 bases between. The CDR3 extends over 14 amino acids. Produced via immunoSEQ multiplex PCR; TCRdb's table is partial and in-frame only. The sample carries some 69,000 clones, around 80% recorded once. The receptor's source is an adult with an advanced solid tumor such as melanoma, head and neck, liver or kidney cancer. The sequenced sample was CD4+ or CD8+ T cells sorted from blood, obtained in a trial of the OX40 agonist ivuxolimab. The chain recombines TRBV5-1 with TRBJ1-3, with D possibly being TRBD1 (5 bases). The CDR3 spells CASSWDLSGNTIYF. The DNA for the CDR3 is TGCGCCAGCAGCTGGGACCTCTCTGGAAACACCATATATTTT.